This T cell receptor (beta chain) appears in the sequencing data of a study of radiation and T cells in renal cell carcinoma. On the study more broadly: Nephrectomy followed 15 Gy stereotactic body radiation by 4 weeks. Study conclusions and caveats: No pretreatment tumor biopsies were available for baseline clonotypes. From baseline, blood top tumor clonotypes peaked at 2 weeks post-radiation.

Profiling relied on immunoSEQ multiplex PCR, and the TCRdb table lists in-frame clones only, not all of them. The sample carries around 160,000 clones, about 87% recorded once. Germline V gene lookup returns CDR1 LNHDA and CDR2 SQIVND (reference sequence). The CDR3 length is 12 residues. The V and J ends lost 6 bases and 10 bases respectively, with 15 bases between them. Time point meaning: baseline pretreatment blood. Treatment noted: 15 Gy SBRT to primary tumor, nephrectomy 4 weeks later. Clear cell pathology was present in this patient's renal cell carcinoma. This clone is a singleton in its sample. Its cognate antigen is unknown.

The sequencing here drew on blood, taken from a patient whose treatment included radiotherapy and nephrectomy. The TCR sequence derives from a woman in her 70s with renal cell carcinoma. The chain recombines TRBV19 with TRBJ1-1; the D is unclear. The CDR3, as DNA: TGTGCCAGTAGCGCACTGACTAAGCGAGCTTTCTTT. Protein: CASSALTKRAFF.